This T cell receptor (beta chain) was found in a study of control samples from healthy donors and cancer patients. Profiled with immunoSEQ multiplex PCR; TCRdb holds only in-frame clones, not every one. The data show about 120,000 clones, 70% to 90% seen once. The V gene's germline CDR1 is MNHNY and CDR2 SVGAGI (reference sequence). The length of the CDR3 is 12 residues. V dropped 5 bases and J dropped 5 bases, with 9 bases sitting between them. Sequenced material: blood. This TCR derives from a man between 35 and 55 years old in good health. The chain joins TRBV6-6 to TRBJ2-5, with D unresolved. This chain's CDR3 is CASSRIGETQYF. The CDR3 DNA reads as TGTGCCAGCAGTCGGATTGGGGAGACCCAGTACTTC.